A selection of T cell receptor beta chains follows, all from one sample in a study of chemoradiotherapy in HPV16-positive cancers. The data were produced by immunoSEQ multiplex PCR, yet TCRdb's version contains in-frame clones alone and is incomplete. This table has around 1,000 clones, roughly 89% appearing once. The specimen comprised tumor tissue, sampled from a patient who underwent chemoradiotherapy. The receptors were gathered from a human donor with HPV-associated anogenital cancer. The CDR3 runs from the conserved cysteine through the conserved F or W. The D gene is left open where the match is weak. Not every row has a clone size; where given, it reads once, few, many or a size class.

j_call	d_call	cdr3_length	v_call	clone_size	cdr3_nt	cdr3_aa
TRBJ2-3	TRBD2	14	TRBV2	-	TGTGCCAGCAGGGGGACTAGCGGGATATATACGCAGTATTTT	CASRGTSGIYTQYF
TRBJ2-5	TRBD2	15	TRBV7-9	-	TGTGCCAGCAGCTTATGGGCTAGCGGGCCGGGGGCCCAGTACTTC	CASSLWASGPGAQYF
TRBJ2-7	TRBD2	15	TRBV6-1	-	TGTGCCAGCAGTGAAAAGGAGGCCGGGGGGGCTGAGCAGTACTTC	CASSEKEAGGAEQYF
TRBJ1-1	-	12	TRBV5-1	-	TGCGCCAGCAGCTCGAATGGGGGGCAAGCTTTCTTT	CASSSNGGQAFF
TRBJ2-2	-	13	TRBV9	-	TGTGCCAGCAGCTTCAGGAACACCGGGGAGCTGTTTTTT	CASSFRNTGELFF
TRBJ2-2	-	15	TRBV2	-	TGTGCCAGCACCCCACGGGGCGCTGGGCACGGGGAGCTGTTTTTT	CASTPRGAGHGELFF
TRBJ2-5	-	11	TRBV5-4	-	TGTGCCAGCAGCTTGTCGGAGACCCAGTACTTC	CASSLSETQYF
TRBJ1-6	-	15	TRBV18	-	TGTGCCAGCTCACCGTGGAGCAGCGATAATTCACCCCTCCACTTT	CASSPWSSDNSPLHF
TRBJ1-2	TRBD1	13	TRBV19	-	TGTGCCAGTAGTATAGAACAGGGGAATGGCTACACCTTC	CASSIEQGNGYTF
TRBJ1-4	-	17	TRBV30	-	TGTGCCTGGAGTCGGGAGTTAATCCCTCCAACTAATGAAAAACTGTTTTTT	CAWSRELIPPTNEKLFF
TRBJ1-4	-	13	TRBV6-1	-	TGTGCCAGCAGGTTGGACGCGAGTGAAAAACTGTTTTTT	CASRLDASEKLFF
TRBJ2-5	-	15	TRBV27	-	TGTCACCGGTGGGCAGGCCGGGGCCCCCAAGAGACCCAGTACTTC	CHRWAGRGPQETQYF
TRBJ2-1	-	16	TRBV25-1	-	TGTGCCAGCAGTGAAGGGGGGGCTCGATCCTACAATGAGCAGTTCTTC	CASSEGGARSYNEQFF
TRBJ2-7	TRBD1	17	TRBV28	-	TGTGCCAGCAGTTCCCCCGGATCGCGTCAGGGGGTCCACGAGCAGTACTTC	CASSSPGSRQGVHEQYF
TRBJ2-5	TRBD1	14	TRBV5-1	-	TGCGCCAGCAGTTGGGGACAGGCGCAAGAGACCCAGTACTTC	CASSWGQAQETQYF
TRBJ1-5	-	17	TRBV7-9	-	TGTGCCAGCAGCGTAACACCCCCCTGGGGAAGCAATCAGCCCCAGCATTTT	CASSVTPPWGSNQPQHF
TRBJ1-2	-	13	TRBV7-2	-	TGTGCCAGCAGTTACCACCCAACGGGCGGCTACACCTTC	CASSYHPTGGYTF
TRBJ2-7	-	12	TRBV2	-	TGTGCCAGCAGCGTAGAGTCCTACGAGCAGTACTTC	CASSVESYEQYF
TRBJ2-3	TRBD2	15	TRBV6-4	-	TGTGCCAGCAGTGACGTTAGCGGGAGAGGGGATACGCAGTATTTT	CASSDVSGRGDTQYF
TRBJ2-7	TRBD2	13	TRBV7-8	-	TGTGCCAGCAGCTTAAGTAGGGAGGGCGAGCAGTACTTC	CASSLSREGEQYF
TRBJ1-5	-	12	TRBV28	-	TGTGCCAGCAGTCGACAGTTCCAGCCCCAGCATTTT	CASSRQFQPQHF
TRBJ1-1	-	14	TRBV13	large	TGTGCCAGCAGAACGGGAGGGATGAACACTGAAGCTTTCTTT	CASRTGGMNTEAFF